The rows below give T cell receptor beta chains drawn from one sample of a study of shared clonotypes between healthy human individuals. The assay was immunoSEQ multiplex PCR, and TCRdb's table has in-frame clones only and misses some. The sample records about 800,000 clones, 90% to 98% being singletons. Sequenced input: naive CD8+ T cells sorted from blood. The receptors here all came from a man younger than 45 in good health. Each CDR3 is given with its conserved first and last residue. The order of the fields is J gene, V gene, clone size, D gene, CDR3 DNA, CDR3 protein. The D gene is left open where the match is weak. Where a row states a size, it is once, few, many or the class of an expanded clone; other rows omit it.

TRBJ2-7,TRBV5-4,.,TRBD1,TGTGCCAGCAGCTCAACCGGGACAGGGACCTACGAGCAGTACTTC,CASSSTGTGTYEQYF
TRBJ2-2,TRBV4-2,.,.,TGTGCCAGCAGCCGAAGAGAACGAGGGTTCGGAGACACCGGGGAGCTGTTTTTT,CASSRRERGFGDTGELFF
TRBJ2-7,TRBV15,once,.,TGTGCCACCAGCAGAGTGCGGGCAACCTACGAGCAGTACTTC,CATSRVRATYEQYF
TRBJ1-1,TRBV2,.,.,TGTGCCAGCAGAACAAAAAGGACGGGTGCGGGACAAATGAACACTGAAGCTTTCTTT,CASRTKRTGAGQMNTEAFF
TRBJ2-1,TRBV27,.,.,TGTGCCAGCAGTCCCTCGGTAGCGCTTGGGCAGTTCTTC,CASSPSVALGQFF
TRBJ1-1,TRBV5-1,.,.,TGCGCCAGCAGCTTTGGGCTCGGGAACACTGAAGCTTTCTTT,CASSFGLGNTEAFF
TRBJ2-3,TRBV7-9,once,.,TGTGCCAGCAGCCACCCCCCAGGGACAGATACGCAGTATTTT,CASSHPPGTDTQYF
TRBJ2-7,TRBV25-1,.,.,TGTGCCAGCAGTGGCCGGGACCCAAGCTCCTACGAGCAGTACTTC,CASSGRDPSSYEQYF
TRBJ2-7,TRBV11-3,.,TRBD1,TGTGCCAGCAGCTTTGGGGACAGACCCTACGAGCAGTACTTC,CASSFGDRPYEQYF
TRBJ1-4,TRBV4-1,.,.,TGCGCCAGCAGCCCAGCTTACCGTGGACCTAATGAAAAACTGTTTTTT,CASSPAYRGPNEKLFF
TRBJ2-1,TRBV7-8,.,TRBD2,TGTGCCAGCAGCACCCTTTGGCGGGAGGGTAATGAGCAGTTCTTC,CASSTLWREGNEQFF
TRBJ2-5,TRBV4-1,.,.,TGCGCCAGCAGCCAAGATTGGGGGGAGGCGACTAATCGAAAAGAGACCCAGTACTTC,CASSQDWGEATNRKETQYF